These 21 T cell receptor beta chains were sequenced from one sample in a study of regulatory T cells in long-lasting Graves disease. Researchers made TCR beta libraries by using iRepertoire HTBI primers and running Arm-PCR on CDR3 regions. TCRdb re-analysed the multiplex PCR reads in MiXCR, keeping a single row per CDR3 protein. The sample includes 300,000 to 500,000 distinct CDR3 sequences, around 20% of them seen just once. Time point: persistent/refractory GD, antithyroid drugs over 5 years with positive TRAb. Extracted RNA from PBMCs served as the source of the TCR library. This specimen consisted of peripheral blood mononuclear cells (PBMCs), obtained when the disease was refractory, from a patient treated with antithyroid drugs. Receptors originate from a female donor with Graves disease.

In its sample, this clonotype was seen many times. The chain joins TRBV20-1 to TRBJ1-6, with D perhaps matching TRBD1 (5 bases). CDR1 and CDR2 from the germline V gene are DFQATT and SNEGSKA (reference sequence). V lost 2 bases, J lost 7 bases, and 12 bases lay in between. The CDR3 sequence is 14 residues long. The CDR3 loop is CSARSQGGNSPLHF. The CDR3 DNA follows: TGCAGTGCTAGATCCCAGGGTGGAAATTCACCCCTCCACTTT.

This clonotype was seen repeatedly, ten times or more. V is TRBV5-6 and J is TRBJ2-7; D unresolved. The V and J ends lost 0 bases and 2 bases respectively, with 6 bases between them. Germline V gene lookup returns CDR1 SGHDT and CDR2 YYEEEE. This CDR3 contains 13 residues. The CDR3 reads CASSLASPYEQYF. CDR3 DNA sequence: TGTGCCAGCAGCTTGGCCAGTCCCTACGAGCAGTACTTC. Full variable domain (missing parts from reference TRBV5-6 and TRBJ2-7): DAGVTQSPTHLIKTRGQQVTLRCSPKSGHDTVSWYQQALGQGPQFIFQYYEEEERQRGNFPDRFSGHQFPNYSSELNVNALLLGDSALYLCASSLASPYEQYFGPGTRLTVT.

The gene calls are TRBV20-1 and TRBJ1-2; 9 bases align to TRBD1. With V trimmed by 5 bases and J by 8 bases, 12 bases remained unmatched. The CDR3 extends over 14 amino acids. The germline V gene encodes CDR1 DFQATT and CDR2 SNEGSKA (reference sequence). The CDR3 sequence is CSAPGTGNSRGYTF. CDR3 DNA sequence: TGCAGTGCTCCCGGGACAGGGAATTCCCGGGGCTACACCTTC.

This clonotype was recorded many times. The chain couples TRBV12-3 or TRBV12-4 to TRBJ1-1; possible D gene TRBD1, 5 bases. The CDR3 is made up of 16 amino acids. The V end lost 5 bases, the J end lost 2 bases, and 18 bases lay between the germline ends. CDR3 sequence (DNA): TGTGCCAGCAGTACTATCCGGGGCCAGATTAACACTGAAGCTTTCTTT. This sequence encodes CASSTIRGQINTEAFF.

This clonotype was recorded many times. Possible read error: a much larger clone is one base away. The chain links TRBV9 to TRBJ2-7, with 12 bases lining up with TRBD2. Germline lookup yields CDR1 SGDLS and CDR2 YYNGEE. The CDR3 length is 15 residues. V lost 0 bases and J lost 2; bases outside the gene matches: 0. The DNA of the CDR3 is TGTGCCAGCAGCGTAGGGACTAGCGGGACCTACGAGCAGTACTTC. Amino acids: CASSVGTSGTYEQYF.

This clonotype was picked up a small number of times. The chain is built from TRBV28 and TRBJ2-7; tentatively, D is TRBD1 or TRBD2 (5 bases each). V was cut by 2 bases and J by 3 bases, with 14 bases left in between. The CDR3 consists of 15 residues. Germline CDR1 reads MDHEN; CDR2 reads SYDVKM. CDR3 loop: CASSLGLGAYYEQYF. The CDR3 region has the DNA TGTGCCAGCAGTTTAGGACTCGGGGCTTACTACGAGCAGTACTTC.

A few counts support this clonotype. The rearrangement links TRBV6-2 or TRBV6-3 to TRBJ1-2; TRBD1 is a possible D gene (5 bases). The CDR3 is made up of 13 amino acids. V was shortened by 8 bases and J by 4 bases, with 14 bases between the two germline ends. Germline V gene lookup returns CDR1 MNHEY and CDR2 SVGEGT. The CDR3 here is CASCLGEPYGYTF. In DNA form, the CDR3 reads TGTGCCAGCTGTTTAGGGGAACCCTATGGCTACACCTTC.

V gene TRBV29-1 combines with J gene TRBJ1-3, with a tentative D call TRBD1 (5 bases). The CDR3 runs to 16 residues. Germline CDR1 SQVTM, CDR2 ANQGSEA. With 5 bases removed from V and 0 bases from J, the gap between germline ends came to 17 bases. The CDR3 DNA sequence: TGCAGCGTTAAAGGGTCGGTAGGGGACTCTGGAAACACCATATATTTT. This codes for CSVKGSVGDSGNTIYF.

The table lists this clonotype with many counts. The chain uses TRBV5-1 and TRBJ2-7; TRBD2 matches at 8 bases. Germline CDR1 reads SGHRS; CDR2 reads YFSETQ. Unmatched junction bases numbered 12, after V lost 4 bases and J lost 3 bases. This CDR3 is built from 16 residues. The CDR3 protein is CASSPTAGTRSYEQYF. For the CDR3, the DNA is TGCGCCAGCAGCCCAACTGCCGGGACTAGGAGCTACGAGCAGTACTTC. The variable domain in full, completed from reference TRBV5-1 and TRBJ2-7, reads KAGVTQTPRYLIKTRGQQVTLSCSPISGHRSVSWYQQTPGQGLQFLFEYFSETQRNKGNFPGRFSGRQFSNSRSEMNVSTLELGDSALYLCASSPTAGTRSYEQYFGPGTRLTVT.

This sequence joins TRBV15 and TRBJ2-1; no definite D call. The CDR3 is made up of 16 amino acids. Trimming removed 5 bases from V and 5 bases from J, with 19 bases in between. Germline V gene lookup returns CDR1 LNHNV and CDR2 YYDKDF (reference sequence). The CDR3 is CATSSQVGYSNNEQFF. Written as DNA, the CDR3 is TGTGCCACCAGCTCCCAGGTCGGGTATTCGAACAATGAGCAGTTCTTC.

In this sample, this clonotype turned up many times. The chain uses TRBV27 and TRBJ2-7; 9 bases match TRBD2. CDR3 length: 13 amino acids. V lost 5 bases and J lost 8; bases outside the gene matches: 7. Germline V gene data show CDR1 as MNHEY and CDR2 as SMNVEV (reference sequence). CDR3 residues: CASSTKGTSKQYF. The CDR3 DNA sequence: TGTGCCAGCAGTACAAAAGGGACTAGCAAGCAGTACTTC.

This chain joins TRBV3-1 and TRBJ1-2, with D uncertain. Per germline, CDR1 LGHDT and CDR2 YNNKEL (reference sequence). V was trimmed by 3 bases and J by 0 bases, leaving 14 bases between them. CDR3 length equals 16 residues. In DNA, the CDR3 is TGTGCCAGCAGCCAGACCCACGGACGGACTAACTATGGCTACACCTTC. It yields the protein CASSQTHGRTNYGYTF.

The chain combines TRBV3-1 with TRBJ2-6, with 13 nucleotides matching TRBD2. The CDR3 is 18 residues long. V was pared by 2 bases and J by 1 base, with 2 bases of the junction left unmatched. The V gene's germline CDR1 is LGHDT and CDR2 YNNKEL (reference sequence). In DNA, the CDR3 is TGTGCCAGCAGCCAACCGACTAGCGGGAGGTCTGGGGCCAACGTCCTGACTTTC. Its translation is CASSQPTSGRSGANVLTF.

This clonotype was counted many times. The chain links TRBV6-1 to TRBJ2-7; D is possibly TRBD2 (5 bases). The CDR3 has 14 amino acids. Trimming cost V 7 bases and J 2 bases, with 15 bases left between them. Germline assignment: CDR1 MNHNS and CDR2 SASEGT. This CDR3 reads CASTPGGSTYEQYF. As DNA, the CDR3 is TGTGCCAGCACCCCCGGCGGGTCTACCTACGAGCAGTACTTC.

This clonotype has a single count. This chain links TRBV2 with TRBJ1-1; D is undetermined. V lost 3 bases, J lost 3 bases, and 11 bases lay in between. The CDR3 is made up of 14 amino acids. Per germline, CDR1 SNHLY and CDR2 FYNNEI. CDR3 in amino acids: CASSDGGLDTEAFF. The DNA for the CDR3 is TGTGCCAGCAGTGACGGTGGCCTGGACACTGAAGCTTTCTTT.

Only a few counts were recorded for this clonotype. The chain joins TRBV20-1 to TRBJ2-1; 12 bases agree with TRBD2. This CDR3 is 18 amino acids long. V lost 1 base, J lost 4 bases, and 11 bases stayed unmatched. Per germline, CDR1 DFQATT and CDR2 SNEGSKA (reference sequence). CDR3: CSARGRTSGTTLYNEQFF. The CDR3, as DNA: TGCAGTGCTAGAGGCCGGACTAGCGGGACGACCCTTTACAATGAGCAGTTCTTC.

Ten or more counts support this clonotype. The CDR3 sequence: CASSGLADTDTQYF. The CDR3 DNA sequence: TGTGCCAGCAGTGGACTAGCGGACACAGATACGCAGTATTTT. The chain uses TRBV2 and TRBJ2-3, with 9 bases matching TRBD2. The V gene's germline CDR1 is SNHLY and CDR2 FYNNEI. V lost 4 bases, J lost 2 bases, and 1 base stayed unmatched. This CDR3 has 14 amino acids.

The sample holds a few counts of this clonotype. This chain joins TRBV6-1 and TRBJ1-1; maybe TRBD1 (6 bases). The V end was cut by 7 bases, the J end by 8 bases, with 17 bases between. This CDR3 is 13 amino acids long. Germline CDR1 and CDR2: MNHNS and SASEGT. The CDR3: CASTTQVGGEAFF. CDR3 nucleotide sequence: TGTGCCAGCACGACACAAGTAGGGGGGGAAGCTTTCTTT.

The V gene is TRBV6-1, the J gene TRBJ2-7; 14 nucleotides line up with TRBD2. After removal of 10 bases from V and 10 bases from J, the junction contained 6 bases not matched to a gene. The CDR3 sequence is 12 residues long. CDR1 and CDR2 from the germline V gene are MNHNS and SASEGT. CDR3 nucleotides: TGTGCCATTACGGGACTAGCGGGAGCCCAGTACTTC. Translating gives CAITGLAGAQYF.

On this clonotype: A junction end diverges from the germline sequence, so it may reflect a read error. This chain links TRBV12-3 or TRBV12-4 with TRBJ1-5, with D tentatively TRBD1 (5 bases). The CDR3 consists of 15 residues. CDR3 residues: CASSPAGPISQSQHF. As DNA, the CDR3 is TGTGCCAGCAGTCCCGCAGGGCCGATCAGTCAGTCCCAGCATTTT.

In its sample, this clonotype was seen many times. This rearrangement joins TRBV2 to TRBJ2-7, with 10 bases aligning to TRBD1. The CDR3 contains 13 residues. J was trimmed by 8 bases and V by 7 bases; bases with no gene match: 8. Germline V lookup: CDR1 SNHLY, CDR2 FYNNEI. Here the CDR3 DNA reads TGTGCCAGCATCGCCGGGACAGGGGCCAAGCAGTACTTC. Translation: CASIAGTGAKQYF. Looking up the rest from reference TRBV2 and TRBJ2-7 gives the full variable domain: EPEVTQTPSHQVTQMGQEVILRCVPISNHLYFYWYRQILGQKVEFLVSFYNNEISEKSEIFDDQFSVERPDGSNFTLKIRSTKLEDSAMYFCASIAGTGAKQYFGPGTRLTVT.